This T cell receptor beta chain was found in a study of beta chain features in type 1 diabetes. Study in general: The samples had about 100,000,000 sorted cells examined in all. Overall study results and limits: Shorter TCRB CDR3s, moderately but significantly so, were found in Type 1 diabetes patients in all four CD4+ subsets.

Markers CD45RO/CCR7/CD25/CD127/CD95/CD27 served to sort CD4+ naive, central memory, regulatory and stem cell-like memory cells. All of the isolated RNA was reverse transcribed, so expressed TCRB transcripts were sequenced. Produced via immunoSEQ multiplex PCR; TCRdb's table is partial and in-frame only. The sample contains 250,000 to 350,000 clones, 14% of which appear only once. Worth noting for this clone: The antigen is undetermined.

V was clipped by 1 base and J by 5 bases; unmatched bases: 12. There are 18 residues in the CDR3. Germline loops: CDR1 SGHRS, CDR2 YFSETQ. Material for sequencing was naive CD4+ T cells from blood. This sequence originates from a man between 25 and 39 years old with type 1 diabetes. This chain uses TRBV5-1 with TRBJ2-2, with 9 bases matching TRBD2. In nucleotides, the CDR3 is TGCGCCAGCAGCTTGCGGCTAGCGGGGAGCCTGGCGACCGGGGAGCTGTTTTTT. Translating gives CASSLRLAGSLATGELFF.